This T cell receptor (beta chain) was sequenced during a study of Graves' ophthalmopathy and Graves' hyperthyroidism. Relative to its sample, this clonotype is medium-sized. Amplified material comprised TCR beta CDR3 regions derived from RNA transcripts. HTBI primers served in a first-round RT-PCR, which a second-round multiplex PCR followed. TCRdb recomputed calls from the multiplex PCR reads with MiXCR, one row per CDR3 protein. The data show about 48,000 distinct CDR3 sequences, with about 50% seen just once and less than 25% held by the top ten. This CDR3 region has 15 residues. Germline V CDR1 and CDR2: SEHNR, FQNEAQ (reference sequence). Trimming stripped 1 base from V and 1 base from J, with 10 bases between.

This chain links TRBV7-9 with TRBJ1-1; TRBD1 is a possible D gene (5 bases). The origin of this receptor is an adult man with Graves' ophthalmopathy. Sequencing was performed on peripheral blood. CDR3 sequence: CASSLGPTGNTEAFF. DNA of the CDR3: TGTGCCAGCAGCTTAGGCCCAACAGGGAACACTGAAGCTTTCTTT.